This TCR beta chain was sequenced for a study of blood T cell repertoires in COVID-19 (dated by TCRdb to 2018 to 2020). Background for the entire study: Samples from collaborators originated in the United States, Italy and Spain and spanned both the acute and convalescent phases of COVID-19. The material from the prospective study consisted of cDNA or gDNA derived from T cells, B-cell-depleted T cells, or PBMCs. Deeply sampled blood TCRbeta repertoires from subjects exposed to, actively infected with, or recovered from COVID-19 were included in the dataset. The repertoires were made available in a free public database intended to serve as a resource for research on the immune response to SARS-CoV-2. Samples came from the ongoing ImmuneRACE study (first 160 participants) plus 1,254 subjects from 6 global collaborators. A de-identified subject ID, COVID-19 status, age in years and sex were almost always included in the sample metadata. Where available, HLA class I and class II types were obtained from metadata supplied by the sample provider rather than from assay-based typing.

Counted from cysteine to phenylalanine, this CDR3 has 16 amino acids. Of all the DNA, just the CDR3 is kept, 48 bases in frame from base 1. Cut back by 2 bases and 3 bases, the V and J ends lie 17 bases apart. CDR1 and CDR2 are drawn from the germline V gene: MNHEY, SVGAGI. To note about this clone: The antigen it binds to is not known. No much larger clone exists at a distance of one base, and base qualities are not known.

The paper's findings and limits, for the study overall: How much clinical and demographic metadata was included differed by source and by participant, and the metadata was provided uncurated.

Participants in the prospective study were aged 18 to 89 years, lived in about two dozen United States geographic areas, and enrolled through a virtual design. Cohort assignment in the prospective study relied on participant-reported clinical history from a screening survey and a study questionnaire. Each participant in the prospective study had whole blood, serum and a nasopharyngeal or oropharyngeal swab collected by mobile phlebotomists. Over a 2-month period, participants in the prospective study had the option of providing additional blood draws and questionnaires. Before DNA extraction, prospective study blood samples were shipped either frozen or at room temperature. TCRbeta CDR3 regions were amplified from genomic DNA using the immunoSEQ Assay, a bias-controlled multiplex PCR. The authors' analysis ran thus. The number of nucleated cells in each sample was estimated by amplification of reference gene primers within the assay. To quantify the absolute abundance of each unique TCRbeta CDR3 rearrangement, sequence reads were collapsed and filtered. For each sample, productive Simpson clonality was calculated by taking the square root of Simpson's diversity index across productive rearrangements. TCRdb obtained this table from immuneACCESS and retained in-frame rearrangements with V and J assigned. These tables miss some clones; where compared with another copy, unresolved V genes account for less than half of the shortfall, and the remainder is unexplained. For V, J and clone size, that table is used; D and trimming come from the DNA. Across this sample there are approximately 250,000 clones, with 80% to 90% seen only once. The ten largest clones take up about 4% of the sample.

The source material was PBMCs or T cells enriched from blood (not recorded which). The TCR originated in a woman between 25 and 40 years old with acute COVID-19. The V and J segments used are TRBV6-5 and TRBJ2-7, and TRBD1 may be the D gene, going by 5 matching bases. The sequence in DNA is TGTGCCAGCAGTTACGGATCGGGCAGGGAACTCTACGAGCAGTACTTC. It translates to CASSYGSGRELYEQYF.